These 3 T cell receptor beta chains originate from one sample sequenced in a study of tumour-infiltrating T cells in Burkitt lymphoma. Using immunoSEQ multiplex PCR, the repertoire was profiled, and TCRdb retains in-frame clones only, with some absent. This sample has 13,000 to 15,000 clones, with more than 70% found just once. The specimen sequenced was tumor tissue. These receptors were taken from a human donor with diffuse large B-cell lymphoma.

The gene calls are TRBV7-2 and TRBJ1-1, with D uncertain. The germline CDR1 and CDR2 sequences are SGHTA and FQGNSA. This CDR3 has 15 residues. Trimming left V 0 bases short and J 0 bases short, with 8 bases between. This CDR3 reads CASSLATAMNTEAFF. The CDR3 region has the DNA TGTGCCAGCAGCTTAGCGACTGCGATGAACACTGAAGCTTTCTTT.

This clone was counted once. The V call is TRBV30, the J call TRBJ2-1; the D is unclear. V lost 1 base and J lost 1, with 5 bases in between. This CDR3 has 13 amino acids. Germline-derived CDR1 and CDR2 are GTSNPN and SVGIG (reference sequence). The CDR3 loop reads CAWSGESYNEQFF. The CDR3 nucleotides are TGTGCCTGGAGTGGGGAATCCTACAATGAGCAGTTCTTC. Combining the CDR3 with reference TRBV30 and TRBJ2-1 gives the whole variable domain SQTIHQWPATLVQPVGSPLSLECTVEGTSNPNLYWYRQAAGRGLQLLFYSVGIGQISSEVPQNLSASRPQDRQFILSSKKLLLSDSGFYLCAWSGESYNEQFFGPGTRLTVL.

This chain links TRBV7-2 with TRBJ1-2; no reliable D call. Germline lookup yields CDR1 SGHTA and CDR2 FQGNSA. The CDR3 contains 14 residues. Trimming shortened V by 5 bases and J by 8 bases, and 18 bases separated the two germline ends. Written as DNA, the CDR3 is TGTGCCAGCAGCACTGTGACGACGGGTGGGGGCTACACCTTC. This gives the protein CASSTVTTGGGYTF.